This is a list of T cell receptor beta chains from one sample in a study of cytomegalovirus exposure and HLA in healthy donors. Method: immunoSEQ multiplex PCR; TCRdb's copy keeps in-frame clones and lacks some. Of approximately 94,000 clones in the sample, more than 75% were seen once. The specimen sequenced was PBMCs. Source of these receptors: a young man in good health and CMV-seropositive. Both conserved end residues are part of each CDR3. The order of the fields is clone size, J gene, V gene, D gene, CDR3 DNA, CDR3 protein. A D gene is named only where the DNA matches it firmly. Part of the rows lack a size; the others show once, few, many or a class for expanded clones.

clone_size: NA
j_call: TRBJ2-5
v_call: TRBV30
d_call: TRBD2
cdr3_nt: TGTGCCTGGAACTCCGCGGGAGCGGAGACCCAGTACTTC
cdr3_aa: CAWNSAGAETQYF

clone_size: NA
j_call: TRBJ1-2
v_call: TRBV7-2
d_call: NA
cdr3_nt: TGTGCCAGCAGCTTAAATTCGGGCAACAGGGTTGATGGCTACACCTTC
cdr3_aa: CASSLNSGNRVDGYTF

clone_size: NA
j_call: TRBJ2-4
v_call: TRBV9
d_call: TRBD2
cdr3_nt: TGTGCCAGCAGCCCAGTTATAGCCGGGGGGGCCAAAAACATTCAGTACTTC
cdr3_aa: CASSPVIAGGAKNIQYF

clone_size: few
j_call: TRBJ2-7
v_call: TRBV7-8
d_call: NA
cdr3_nt: TGTGCCAGCAGCTTAGCCCGCTACGAGCAGTACTTC
cdr3_aa: CASSLARYEQYF

clone_size: once
j_call: TRBJ1-1
v_call: TRBV18
d_call: NA
cdr3_nt: TGTGCCAGCTCACCTGACAGAAAGAACACTGAAGCTTTCTTT
cdr3_aa: CASSPDRKNTEAFF

clone_size: NA
j_call: TRBJ1-5
v_call: TRBV19
d_call: NA
cdr3_nt: TGTGCCAGTAGTATCGGCTGGGGCCAGCCCCAGCATTTT
cdr3_aa: CASSIGWGQPQHF

clone_size: NA
j_call: TRBJ2-2
v_call: TRBV2
d_call: TRBD1
cdr3_nt: TGTGCCAGCAGTGATCTCCCCGGACAGGCTGCGAACACCGGGGAGCTGTTTTTT
cdr3_aa: CASSDLPGQAANTGELFF

clone_size: few
j_call: TRBJ1-2
v_call: TRBV9
d_call: TRBD1
cdr3_nt: TGTGCCAGCAGCGTAGGGCCCGGACAGGATAACTATGGCTACACCTTC
cdr3_aa: CASSVGPGQDNYGYTF

clone_size: once
j_call: TRBJ2-1
v_call: TRBV7-9
d_call: TRBD1
cdr3_nt: TGTGCCAGCAGCAGGACGGTAGGGGGCAGGTGGGATGATGAGCAGTTCTTC
cdr3_aa: CASSRTVGGRWDDEQFF

clone_size: few
j_call: TRBJ1-1
v_call: TRBV19
d_call: NA
cdr3_nt: TGTGCCAGCAGCATGCCAGGGGTGAACACTGAAGCTTTCTTT
cdr3_aa: CASSMPGVNTEAFF

clone_size: NA
j_call: TRBJ1-2
v_call: TRBV7-2
d_call: NA
cdr3_nt: TGTGCCAGCAGCTTAGTGAGAGGGTTAGGCTATGGCTACACCTTC
cdr3_aa: CASSLVRGLGYGYTF

clone_size: NA
j_call: TRBJ1-4
v_call: TRBV5-6
d_call: TRBD1
cdr3_nt: TGTGCCAGCACTTCTGTACAGGGGGCAGCTAATGAAAAACTGTTTTTT
cdr3_aa: CASTSVQGAANEKLFF

clone_size: NA
j_call: TRBJ2-7
v_call: TRBV5-1
d_call: TRBD1
cdr3_nt: TGCGCCAGCAGCCCGGACAGGGGATTGTACGAGCAGTACTTC
cdr3_aa: CASSPDRGLYEQYF

clone_size: few
j_call: TRBJ2-3
v_call: TRBV7-9
d_call: NA
cdr3_nt: TGTGCCAGCAGCCTCCCCCAAGCTACGCAGTATTTT
cdr3_aa: CASSLPQATQYF

clone_size: NA
j_call: TRBJ2-5
v_call: TRBV6-5
d_call: NA
cdr3_nt: TGTGCCAGCAGTGTCGGACAGCTTGGGACCCAGTACTTC
cdr3_aa: CASSVGQLGTQYF

clone_size: NA
j_call: TRBJ2-1
v_call: TRBV27
d_call: TRBD2
cdr3_nt: TGTGCCAGCAACTCCGGTCGGGGGGGGAATGAGCAGTTCTTC
cdr3_aa: CASNSGRGGNEQFF

clone_size: NA
j_call: TRBJ1-2
v_call: TRBV10-1
d_call: NA
cdr3_nt: TGCGCCAGCAGTGAGGGGGGAGGGAGTAACTATGGCTACACCTTC
cdr3_aa: CASSEGGGSNYGYTF

clone_size: NA
j_call: TRBJ1-1
v_call: TRBV18
d_call: TRBD1
cdr3_nt: TGTGCCAGCTCACCACCGGGACAGGGGATGGCTTTCTTT
cdr3_aa: CASSPPGQGMAFF

clone_size: NA
j_call: TRBJ2-2
v_call: TRBV27
d_call: TRBD1
cdr3_nt: TGTGCCAGCAGTTTAGGGACAGGGGGCACCGGGGAGCTGTTTTTT
cdr3_aa: CASSLGTGGTGELFF

clone_size: NA
j_call: TRBJ2-1
v_call: TRBV5-1
d_call: NA
cdr3_nt: TGCGCCAGCAGCCTACACTTGGGACTCAACAATGAGCAGTTCTTC
cdr3_aa: CASSLHLGLNNEQFF

clone_size: NA
j_call: TRBJ2-1
v_call: TRBV5-1
d_call: TRBD2
cdr3_nt: TGCGCCAGCAGCCCTGGCCTGGGACTAGCGGGAGGAAACTACAATGAGCAGTTCTTC
cdr3_aa: CASSPGLGLAGGNYNEQFF

clone_size: once
j_call: TRBJ2-3
v_call: TRBV5-6
d_call: TRBD2
cdr3_nt: TGTGCCAGCAGCTCGCCGGGACTAGCGGATACAGATACGCAGTATTTT
cdr3_aa: CASSSPGLADTDTQYF

clone_size: NA
j_call: TRBJ1-6
v_call: TRBV6-1
d_call: NA
cdr3_nt: TGTGCCAGCAGTGAAGTCGGCAGGGTAGGTTCACCCCTCCACTTT
cdr3_aa: CASSEVGRVGSPLHF

clone_size: once
j_call: TRBJ1-3
v_call: TRBV4-2
d_call: TRBD1
cdr3_nt: TGTGCCAGCAGCCAAGGCCGCGGGACAGGGGCTGGAAACACCATATATTTT
cdr3_aa: CASSQGRGTGAGNTIYF

clone_size: once
j_call: TRBJ1-4
v_call: TRBV27
d_call: NA
cdr3_nt: TGTGCCAGCTGCCCGGGAGCCCGGAGAGAAAAACTGTTTTTT
cdr3_aa: CASCPGARREKLFF

clone_size: NA
j_call: TRBJ1-5
v_call: TRBV18
d_call: TRBD1
cdr3_nt: TGTGCCAGCTCACTTACCGGGACAGACTATCAGCCCCAGCATTTT
cdr3_aa: CASSLTGTDYQPQHF

clone_size: NA
j_call: TRBJ2-3
v_call: TRBV4-3
d_call: NA
cdr3_nt: TGCGCCAGCAGCCAAGCCTCAGATACGCAGTATTTT
cdr3_aa: CASSQASDTQYF